Listed below are T cell receptor beta chains from one sample, sequenced in a study of cytomegalovirus exposure and HLA in healthy donors. Sequenced by immunoSEQ multiplex PCR; TCRdb stores in-frame clones only, minus some. The table includes hundreds of thousands of clones, about 83% detected once. The sample was PBMCs. Receptor source: a man aged 40-50 years in good health and CMV-seronegative. The CDR3 runs from the conserved cysteine through the conserved F or W. D genes are given only for firm matches. Clone size, where shown, is once, few, many, or a class for clones that have expanded.

-	TRBJ2-2	TRBV7-3	-	TGTGCCAGCAGCTTAGGGGGAGGCACCGGGGAGCTGTTTTTT	CASSLGGGTGELFF
-	TRBJ1-1	TRBV19	few	TGTGCCAGTAGTTTAGGGCTGAACACTGAAGCTTTCTTT	CASSLGLNTEAFF
-	TRBJ1-1	TRBV7-3	-	TGTGCCAGCAGCTTAACAGGAGTGAGCATGAACACTGAAGCTTTCTTT	CASSLTGVSMNTEAFF
-	TRBJ1-2	TRBV28	-	TGTGCCAGCAGTCCCAGGGGAATTGCTAACTATGGCTACACCTTC	CASSPRGIANYGYTF
TRBD1	TRBJ1-2	TRBV30	-	TGTGCCTGGAGCGAAGCACAGGGGAATGGCTACACCTTC	CAWSEAQGNGYTF
-	TRBJ1-5	TRBV4-3	once	TGCGCCAGCAGCCTACAGGGTAATCAGCCCCAGCATTTT	CASSLQGNQPQHF
TRBD2	TRBJ2-1	TRBV7-2	-	TGTGCCAGCAGCTTAGCGGCTAGCGGGGGCAATGAGCAGTTCTTC	CASSLAASGGNEQFF
-	TRBJ1-1	TRBV7-2	-	TGTGCCAGCAGCGATTTCCCTAGGACTGAAGCTTTCTTT	CASSDFPRTEAFF
TRBD1	TRBJ2-5	TRBV5-4	once	TGTGCCAGCAGCCCGGGACAGACACAAGAGACCCAGTACTTC	CASSPGQTQETQYF
-	TRBJ2-7	TRBV6-5	-	TGTGCCAGCAGTTACTACCAGGGATGGTACGAGCAGTACTTC	CASSYYQGWYEQYF
TRBD2	TRBJ2-2	TRBV7-3	few	TGTGCCAGCAGCTCCGGGGGGGCCGGGGAGCTGTTTTTT	CASSSGGAGELFF
-	TRBJ2-1	TRBV30	-	TGTGCCTGGTCGTATCGGGATGAGCAGTTCTTC	CAWSYRDEQFF
TRBD2	TRBJ2-1	TRBV5-1	few	TGCGCCAGCAGCTTGTCGCGGACTAGCGGAGACAATGAGCAGTTCTTC	CASSLSRTSGDNEQFF
TRBD2	TRBJ2-5	TRBV25-1	-	TGTGCCAGCAGACTAGCGGAGACCCAGTACTTC	CASRLAETQYF
-	TRBJ2-5	TRBV11-3	-	TGTGCCAGCAGCCTAAGACACCTCCAAGAGACCCAGTACTTC	CASSLRHLQETQYF
TRBD2	TRBJ2-6	TRBV27	-	TGTGCCAGCAGTTTCAGGGCTAGCGGGTTCTCTGGGGCCAACGTCCTGACTTTC	CASSFRASGFSGANVLTF
-	TRBJ1-2	TRBV6-6	-	TGTGCCAGCAGTTACGGCGGGGGCTATGGCTACACCTTC	CASSYGGGYGYTF
TRBD1	TRBJ1-5	TRBV9	-	TGTGCCAGCAGCGTGGAGGGGGCCGCCGGGCAGCCCCAGCATTTT	CASSVEGAAGQPQHF
-	TRBJ2-6	TRBV4-1	once	TGCGCCAGCAGTCTATCTCTAGGGGTAGGGGCCAACGTCCTGACTTTC	CASSLSLGVGANVLTF
TRBD2	TRBJ2-3	TRBV9	once	TGTGCCAGCAGCGTTTCCGGGACTAGGGTGGATACGCAGTATTTT	CASSVSGTRVDTQYF
-	TRBJ1-4	TRBV21-1	-	TGTGCCAGCAGCACGAAGGGGGGGCGGCCGACTAATGAAAAACTGTTTTTT	CASSTKGGRPTNEKLFF
TRBD1	TRBJ2-7	TRBV10-3	-	TGTGCCATCAGTGAGAATCCCAACACAGGGGGTTACGAGCAGTACTTC	CAISENPNTGGYEQYF
TRBD1	TRBJ2-7	TRBV7-9	-	TGTGCCAGCAGCTCCCGGGACAGGGGGAAATCCCACGAGCAGTACTTC	CASSSRDRGKSHEQYF
TRBD2	TRBJ2-1	TRBV30	-	TGTGCCTGGGCCCTTAGCGGGAGAGGTCCATATGAGCAGTTCTTC	CAWALSGRGPYEQFF
-	TRBJ2-1	TRBV15	-	TGTGCCACCAGCAGAGGATGGGTTGACGGCGGAGATGAGCAGTTCTTC	CATSRGWVDGGDEQFF
-	TRBJ2-1	TRBV15	once	TGTGCCACCAGCAGAGATCGGTCAGCGGGTAGCTCCTACAATGAGCAGTTCTTC	CATSRDRSAGSSYNEQFF
-	TRBJ1-4	TRBV4-2	few	TGTGCCAGCAGCCAAGTCGGAGCAACGGAAAAACTGTTTTTT	CASSQVGATEKLFF
-	TRBJ1-1	TRBV2	once	TGTGCCAGCAGACAGAACATGAACACTGAAGCTTTCTTT	CASRQNMNTEAFF
-	TRBJ2-1	TRBV7-9	-	TGTGCCAGCAGCCTCTCGACGGGATCCAATGAGCAGTTCTTC	CASSLSTGSNEQFF
TRBD2	TRBJ2-1	TRBV30	-	TGTGCCTGGAGTGTAGGAGGTAGCGGGGCCTACAATGAGCAGTTCTTC	CAWSVGGSGAYNEQFF
-	TRBJ2-5	TRBV5-4	-	TGTGCCAGCACCGTCCCGGGACTCCAAGAGACCCAGTACTTC	CASTVPGLQETQYF
TRBD2	TRBJ2-3	TRBV5-1	-	TGCGCCAGCAGCTCGATACCGGGACTAGGAAGGAGAGCAGATACGCAGTATTTT	CASSSIPGLGRRADTQYF
TRBD2	TRBJ2-1	TRBV5-1	-	TGCGCCAGCACCTCGGGACTAGCGGGGGTGGATGAGCAGTTCTTC	CASTSGLAGVDEQFF
-	TRBJ2-2	TRBV2	-	TGTGCCAGCCTGAACACCGGGGAGCTGTTTTTT	CASLNTGELFF
-	TRBJ2-3	TRBV14	-	TGTGCCAGCAGCCATCTTGGAGAAGATACGCAGTATTTT	CASSHLGEDTQYF
-	TRBJ2-3	TRBV4-1	-	TGCGCCAGCAGCCAAGACCCTCCCCCGGGAGATACGCAGTATTTT	CASSQDPPPGDTQYF
TRBD1	TRBJ2-7	TRBV4-1	few	TGCGCCAGCAGCGATACTCTCGGACAGGGATCCTACGAGCAGTACTTC	CASSDTLGQGSYEQYF
-	TRBJ1-2	TRBV7-3	-	TGTGCCAGCAGCTTAACCGGCAGGGGTTACACCTTC	CASSLTGRGYTF
-	TRBJ2-2	TRBV6-5	-	TGTGCCAGCACCAGTTTAACAGGGTTGACCGGGGAGCTGTTTTTT	CASTSLTGLTGELFF
-	TRBJ1-5	TRBV27	-	TGTGCCAGCAGTTTTAAAAGCAATCAGCCCCAGCATTTT	CASSFKSNQPQHF
-	TRBJ1-1	TRBV6-6	-	TGTGCCAGCAGTTTTGGGACAGAAGCTTTCTTT	CASSFGTEAFF
-	TRBJ2-6	TRBV4-3	-	TGCGCCAGCAGCCAAGATGGGGCAGGGGTCGGTTCTGGGGCCAACGTCCTGACTTTC	CASSQDGAGVGSGANVLTF
TRBD1	TRBJ1-5	TRBV4-2	once	TGTGCCAGCAGCCAAGATACCGACAGGGGCAGCCAGCCCCAGCATTTT	CASSQDTDRGSQPQHF
-	TRBJ2-7	TRBV13	-	TGTGCCAGCAGCTTTCTCCCCTACGAGCAGTACTTC	CASSFLPYEQYF
-	TRBJ2-3	TRBV5-1	-	TGCGCCAGCAGCTTGGAAAGCAGGGCCCGGGATACGCAGTATTTT	CASSLESRARDTQYF
TRBD1	TRBJ1-6	TRBV27	-	TGTGCCAGCAGTGTATCAAGACAGGGGGAGTCACCCCTCCACTTT	CASSVSRQGESPLHF
-	TRBJ1-5	TRBV7-9	-	TGTGCCAGCAGCTTAGACAGTGCTTATCAGCCCCAGCATTTT	CASSLDSAYQPQHF
TRBD1	TRBJ1-5	TRBV10-3	few	TGTGCCATCAGCGGACAGGGATGGGATCAGCCCCAGCATTTT	CAISGQGWDQPQHF